Below, 31 T cell receptor beta chains from the same sample are listed, as sequenced in a study of T-cell reconstitution after alpha-beta-depleted transplantation in children. Unique molecular identifiers tagged the TCRbeta library. TCRdb re-analysed the PCR reads in MiXCR, keeping a single row per CDR3 protein. In the table there are over 400,000 distinct CDR3 sequences, approximately 12% of which are singletons. Here the sequenced sample was PBMCs from the stem cell graft donor, taken from the stem cell graft. All receptors come from a human donor who donated a stem cell graft to a child with combined immunodeficiency.

There are a few counts of this clonotype. This rearrangement joins TRBV5-1 to TRBJ2-7; either TRBD1 or TRBD2 may fit D (5 bases each). Germline V CDR1 and CDR2: SGHRS, YFSETQ. The CDR3 runs 15 residues. The V end was cut by 5 bases, the J end by 0 bases, with 15 bases between. CDR3 protein: CASRGSRDLSYEQYF. CDR3 bases: TGCGCCAGCAGGGGGTCTAGGGACCTCTCCTACGAGCAGTACTTC.

The V gene is TRBV7-9, the J gene TRBJ1-2, with a tentative D call TRBD1 (5 bases). The CDR3 has 14 residues. V lost 5 bases and J 8 bases, leaving 18 bases between the germline ends. Germline-derived CDR1 and CDR2 are SEHNR and FQNEAQ (reference sequence). The CDR3, as DNA: TGTGCCAGCAGCCTCCCCAGGAGGGGATTAGGCTACACCTTC. It encodes CASSLPRRGLGYTF.

The rearrangement joins TRBV5-6 to TRBJ2-5; 11 positions match TRBD1. The CDR3 is 17 residues long. The V and J ends lost 3 bases and 0 bases, in that order; junction bases with no gene match: 7. The germline V gene has CDR1 SGHDT and CDR2 YYEEEE. Here the CDR3 reads CASSYLWDRGNQETQYF. CDR3 in DNA: TGTGCCAGCAGCTACCTGTGGGACAGGGGGAACCAAGAGACCCAGTACTTC.

The gene calls are TRBV28 and TRBJ2-5; 11 nucleotides agree with TRBD2. CDR1 is MDHEN, CDR2 SYDVKM, per germline. The CDR3 runs 18 residues. The V segment lost 1 base and the J segment 3 bases; nucleotides outside the gene matches: 10. CDR3 sequence reads: CASSLFLAGGPLKETQYF. As DNA, the CDR3 is TGTGCCAGCAGTTTATTCTTAGCGGGGGGGCCTTTGAAAGAGACCCAGTACTTC.

The chain uses TRBV29-1 and TRBJ2-5; no reliable D call. V was pared by 4 bases and J by 5 bases, with 8 bases between. Germline lookup yields CDR1 SQVTM and CDR2 ANQGSEA. The CDR3 runs to 11 residues. CDR3 coding DNA: TGCAGCGTTGCGGGTTTGGAGACCCAGTACTTC. It translates to CSVAGLETQYF.

This clonotype has only a few counts. This chain joins TRBV25-1 and TRBJ2-2; D is unclear. The germline V gene has CDR1 MGHDK and CDR2 SYGVNS. The CDR3 has 16 residues. Trimming stripped 0 bases from V and 7 bases from J, with 15 bases between. CDR3 coding DNA: TGTGCCAGCAGTGAATATCTAGTCGGCCCCGGCGGGGAGCTGTTTTTT. It yields the protein CASSEYLVGPGGELFF.

The chain has TRBV4-3 and TRBJ2-5; D gene ambiguous. Germline V CDR1 and CDR2: LGHNA, YSLEER. V dropped 1 base and J dropped 5 bases, with 8 bases sitting between them. The CDR3 totals 13 residues. This CDR3 reads CASSQGYGETQYF. CDR3 nucleotide sequence: TGCGCCAGCAGCCAAGGATATGGGGAGACCCAGTACTTC.

This clonotype was found a few times. This chain joins TRBV6-5 and TRBJ2-1; no firm D call. The V end lost 2 bases, the J end lost 10 bases, and 9 bases lay between the germline ends. CDR3 length: 12 amino acids. Germline CDR1 and CDR2: MNHEY and SVGAGI. The CDR3 loop reads CASSYGPGEQFF. As DNA, the CDR3 is TGTGCCAGCAGTTACGGACCTGGGGAGCAGTTCTTC.

This clonotype was recorded a few times. The chain carries TRBV5-6 and TRBJ2-1; TRBD2 might be the D (6 bases). Germline-derived CDR1 and CDR2 are SGHDT and YYEEEE. The CDR3 totals 15 residues. V was cut by 5 bases and J by 9 bases, with 21 bases left in between. The CDR3 region has the DNA TGTGCCAGCAGGGGACTGGGGAGACTAAGGGGTGAGCAGTTCTTC. This translates into CASRGLGRLRGEQFF.

This clonotype was picked up many times. The CDR3 loop is CASSRTSSSYNEQFF. CDR3 bases: TGCGCCAGCAGCAGGACTTCGAGCTCCTACAATGAGCAGTTCTTC. The V and J genes are TRBV5-1 and TRBJ2-1; D is perhaps TRBD2 (5 bases). Germline loops: CDR1 SGHRS, CDR2 YFSETQ. Trimming cost V 4 bases and J 0 bases, with 11 bases left between them. CDR3 length: 15 amino acids.

The chain has TRBV18 and TRBJ1-1; 8 bases are a match to TRBD1. The CDR3 runs to 15 residues. The germline V gene encodes CDR1 KGHSH and CDR2 LQKENI. V lost 4 bases and J lost 1; bases outside the gene matches: 5. CDR3 in amino acids: CASSLRQGSNTEAFF. The CDR3 nucleotides are TGTGCCAGCTCACTTCGACAGGGGTCGAACACTGAAGCTTTCTTT.

This clonotype appeared many times. V is TRBV20-1 and J is TRBJ1-2; D is possibly TRBD1 (5 bases). The V end lost 5 bases, the J end lost 3 bases, and 19 bases lay between the germline ends. The length of the CDR3 is 15 residues. Germline CDR1 and CDR2: DFQATT and SNEGSKA (reference sequence). CDR3 DNA: TGCAGTGCTTCACTGGGGAGGGGCTGGGACTATGGCTACACCTTC. Protein product: CSASLGRGWDYGYTF.

Ten or more counts support this clonotype. The chain links TRBV29-1 to TRBJ1-1; 8 bases agree with TRBD1. Germline loops: CDR1 SQVTM, CDR2 ANQGSEA. After removal of 6 bases from V and 1 base from J, the junction contained 7 bases not matched to a gene. The CDR3 is made up of 14 amino acids. The CDR3 coding sequence is TGCAGCGTCGTCAGGGGGCTGGAGAACACTGAAGCTTTCTTT. Translating gives CSVVRGLENTEAFF.

This clonotype was counted many times. This chain uses TRBV29-1 with TRBJ1-2; D is uncertain. The V end lost 6 bases, the J end lost 10 bases, and 12 bases lay between the germline ends. The CDR3 spans 10 residues. Germline V gives CDR1 SQVTM, CDR2 ANQGSEA. This CDR3 is CSVDDGPYTF. CDR3 DNA: TGCAGCGTGGACGACGGGCCCTACACCTTC.

This clonotype was counted between two and nine times. The chain is built from TRBV12-3 or TRBV12-4 and TRBJ2-5; D may be TRBD1 (6 bases). V gave up 5 bases and J gave up 5 bases, with 12 bases separating them. The CDR3 totals 13 residues. The CDR3, as DNA: TGTGCCAGCAGTCCAGGGGCCGGGGAGACCCAGTACTTC. This translates into CASSPGAGETQYF.

The CDR3 DNA sequence: TGTGCTAGTGTTGGGACTAGCGGGAGAACATATGAGCAGTTCTTC. It specifies CASVGTSGRTYEQFF. V and J are TRBV12-5 and TRBJ2-1; TRBD2 aligns across 14 bases. The junction had 7 bases not matched to a gene; V was cut back by 7 bases and J by 8 bases. Germline V CDR1 and CDR2: LGHNT, FRNRAP. The CDR3 spans 15 residues.

The CDR3 reads CASSPRLAGGGTNQETQYF. The CDR3 DNA reads as TGTGCCAGCTCACCAAGGCTAGCGGGGGGCGGAACCAACCAAGAGACCCAGTACTTC. This chain uses TRBV18 with TRBJ2-5; 11 positions match TRBD2. Germline CDR1 is KGHSH and CDR2 is LQKENI. V shed 2 bases and J 0 bases; nucleotides not matched to a gene: 11. This CDR3 has 19 amino acids. Drawing the rest from reference TRBV18 and TRBJ2-5, the complete variable domain is NAGVMQNPRHLVRRRGQEARLRCSPMKGHSHVYWYRQLPEEGLKFMVYLQKENIIDESGMPKERFSAEFPKEGPSILRIQQVVRGDSAAYFCASSPRLAGGGTNQETQYFGPGTRLLVL.

This clonotype was seen a handful of times. The genes are TRBV6-1 and TRBJ2-1, with 8 bases lining up with TRBD1. The CDR3 runs to 17 residues. With V trimmed by 9 bases and J by 4 bases, 17 bases remained unmatched. The germline V gene encodes CDR1 MNHNS and CDR2 SASEGT. The CDR3, as DNA: TGTGCCAGTGCTGGACAGGGAACTCAGGCTTTTTACAATGAGCAGTTCTTC. Protein product: CASAGQGTQAFYNEQFF.

This clonotype has ten or more counts. V and J are TRBV6-5 and TRBJ1-6; 7 nucleotides align to TRBD1. V shed 5 bases, J shed 6 bases, and the junction held 7 bases outside the gene matches. Per germline, CDR1 MNHEY and CDR2 SVGAGI. The CDR3 is 15 amino acids. DNA of the CDR3: TGTGCCAGCAGTACCACCGGGACAGCTAATTCACCCCTCCACTTT. Residues: CASSTTGTANSPLHF.

Here the CDR3 reads CASSQVVIYLAKNIQYF. In DNA, the CDR3 is TGCGCCAGCAGCCAAGTAGTCATCTATCTGGCCAAAAACATTCAGTACTTC. The chain has TRBV4-1 and TRBJ2-4, with no clear D. Trimming removed 1 base at V and 1 base at J, with 14 bases between. Germline V gives CDR1 MGHRA, CDR2 YSYEKL. The CDR3 is 17 residues long.

This clonotype was counted a few times. This rearrangement joins TRBV12-3 or TRBV12-4 to TRBJ2-7; no firm D call. The ends were cut back, 5 bases at V and 3 bases at J, with 14 bases in the middle. The CDR3 contains 14 residues. The CDR3 is CASSLPGHIYEQYF. CDR3 DNA sequence: TGTGCCAGCAGTCTCCCGGGCCACATCTACGAGCAGTACTTC.

This clonotype was detected many times. The V call is TRBV24-1, the J call TRBJ2-2, with no clear D. CDR1 and CDR2 (germline): KGHDR, SFDVKD. The V end was cut by 3 bases, the J end by 3 bases, with 10 bases between. CDR3 length: 15 residues. CDR3 nucleotide sequence: TGTGCCACCAGTGATCGCGTCCGGGACACCGGGGAGCTGTTTTTT. This gives the protein CATSDRVRDTGELFF.

This chain connects TRBV14 to TRBJ2-1; 8 nucleotides align to TRBD1. Germline V CDR1 and CDR2: SGHDN, FVKESK. With 1 base clipped from V and 6 bases from J, the junction kept 5 bases outside the gene matches. The CDR3 is made up of 15 amino acids. For the CDR3, the DNA is TGTGCCAGCAGCCAAGTGACAGGGGTAGGCAATGAGCAGTTCTTC. Translated: CASSQVTGVGNEQFF.

The chain uses TRBV29-1 and TRBJ2-7; TRBD1 aligns across 7 bases. The CDR3 loop spans 13 amino acids. Germline trimming cut 2 bases from V and 3 bases from J; bases unmatched to any gene: 4. The germline V gene has CDR1 SQVTM and CDR2 ANQGSEA. The DNA of the CDR3 is TGCAGCGTTGAAAGTTCAGGGGGCTACGAGCAGTACTTC. This gives the protein CSVESSGGYEQYF.

At least ten counts were recorded for this clonotype. V usage is TRBV5-6 and J usage is TRBJ2-7, with D uncertain. Germline loops: CDR1 SGHDT, CDR2 YYEEEE. Trimming shortened V by 0 bases and J by 7 bases, and 14 bases separated the two germline ends. The CDR3 is 14 amino acids. DNA for the CDR3: TGTGCCAGCAGCTTGGAGACACCAGCCTCGGAGCAGTACTTC. This codes for CASSLETPASEQYF.

The table lists this clonotype with a few counts. The chain recombines TRBV10-3 with TRBJ2-5; 8 bases align to TRBD2. Germline assignment: CDR1 ENHRY and CDR2 SYGVKD. The ends lost 11 bases at V and 0 bases at J; junction bases unmatched: 8. This CDR3 has 14 amino acids. In nucleotides, the CDR3 is TGTGCCGCCCGGGGAGCGGGGGACCAAGAGACCCAGTACTTC. The encoded protein is CAARGAGDQETQYF.

V is TRBV2 and J is TRBJ2-1; TRBD1 aligns across 7 bases. The V gene's germline CDR1 is SNHLY and CDR2 FYNNEI. The V and J ends lost 8 bases and 9 bases, in that order; junction bases with no gene match: 13. The CDR3 has 14 residues. Here the CDR3 reads CASPGTADWAEQFF. The CDR3 region has the DNA TGTGCCAGCCCCGGGACAGCCGACTGGGCTGAGCAGTTCTTC.

The chain combines TRBV20-1 with TRBJ2-5; D unclear. Deletions cut 3 bases from V and 5 bases from J, with 13 bases between. The CDR3 runs to 13 residues. Looked up from germline, CDR1 is DFQATT and CDR2 is SNEGSKA (reference sequence). DNA of the CDR3: TGCAGTGCTAGGGACCCCTCTAAGGAGACCCAGTACTTC. This codes for CSARDPSKETQYF.

This clonotype was recorded a few times. CDR3 amino acids: CASSTKQGAHEKLFF. In DNA, the CDR3 is TGTGCCAGCAGCACAAAACAGGGGGCTCATGAAAAACTGTTTTTT. The chain has TRBV27 and TRBJ1-4; 9 bases map to TRBD1. Trimming at V came to 6 bases and at J to 6 bases, leaving 8 bases not matched to a gene. The CDR3 is made up of 15 amino acids. Germline V gives CDR1 MNHEY, CDR2 SMNVEV (reference sequence).

The chain employs TRBV9 and TRBJ2-1; TRBD2 agrees at 9 bases. The CDR3 spans 15 residues. The germline gives CDR1 SGDLS, CDR2 YYNGEE. V gave up 4 bases and J gave up 10 bases; unmatched junction bases: 12. The CDR3 loop reads CASSFGPQTSGEQFF. The CDR3 DNA follows: TGTGCCAGCAGCTTTGGGCCCCAGACTAGCGGAGAGCAGTTCTTC.

The chain recombines TRBV4-3 with TRBJ2-3, with 12 bases lining up with TRBD2. The CDR3 is 17 amino acids. The ends lost 1 base at V and 6 bases at J; junction bases unmatched: 8. Per germline, CDR1 LGHNA and CDR2 YSLEER. DNA for the CDR3: TGCGCCAGCAGCCAAGTGGCTAGCGGGGGGGCCGGGGATACGCAGTATTTT. This sequence encodes CASSQVASGGAGDTQYF.